Each of the 27 T cell receptor beta chains below was sequenced from the same sample in a study of T cell responses to AZD1222 COVID-19 vaccine. This table comes from immunoSEQ multiplex PCR, and its TCRdb copy is limited to in-frame clones, with some not included. Here the sample spans some 180,000 clones, approximately 91% being singletons. Here the sequenced sample was peripheral blood, taken 28 days after the second AZD1222 dose. These receptors were collected from an adult who received the AZD1222 COVID-19 vaccine.

The genes are TRBV27 and TRBJ1-5, with D maybe TRBD1 (6 bases). The CDR3 sequence is 14 residues long. Per the germline V gene, CDR1 is MNHEY and CDR2 is SMNVEV (reference sequence). Trimming removed 5 bases at V and 2 bases at J, with 10 bases between. DNA of the CDR3: TGTGCCAGCAGTAAACGACAGGGCAATCAGCCCCAGCATTTT. Protein sequence: CASSKRQGNQPQHF.

This clone was observed once. The chain joins TRBV28 to TRBJ1-2, with a possible D match to TRBD1 (6 bases). From germline, CDR1 is MDHEN and CDR2 SYDVKM. V gave up 5 bases and J gave up 5 bases, with 12 bases separating them. The length of the CDR3 is 13 residues. CDR3 residues: CASSRQVGYGYTF. The DNA for the CDR3 is TGTGCCAGCAGTAGACAGGTTGGATATGGCTACACCTTC.

This clone was seen only a few times. The genes are TRBV18 and TRBJ1-3; D is possibly TRBD1 (6 bases). Germline V gene lookup returns CDR1 KGHSH and CDR2 LQKENI. The CDR3 extends over 16 amino acids. The V end lost 0 bases, the J end lost 0 bases, and 9 bases lay between the germline ends. The CDR3 loop is CASSPPGTLSGNTIYF. The CDR3 nucleotides are TGTGCCAGCTCACCACCCGGGACACTCTCTGGAAACACCATATATTTT.

To note about this clone: Sequence at one end of the junction differs from germline and may be a read error. J is TRBJ1-2 and V is TRBV7-7; 9 nucleotides line up with TRBD1. The CDR3 is 17 amino acids. Germline V lookup: CDR1 SSHAT, CDR2 FNYEAQ (reference sequence). The DNA for the CDR3 is TGTGCTAGCACCTGCGATCGGACAGGGGCTGATAACTATGGCTACACCTTC. Protein product: CASTCDRTGADNYGYTF.

The chain couples TRBV7-9 to TRBJ1-1; D is possibly TRBD1 (5 bases). The CDR3 spans 15 residues. Germline-derived CDR1 and CDR2 are SEHNR and FQNEAQ (reference sequence). V was pared by 1 base and J by 5 bases, with 14 bases between. The CDR3 nucleotides are TGTGCCAGCAGCTTAGAACAGGTTACAAAAACTGAAGCTTTCTTT. This translates into CASSLEQVTKTEAFF.

The chain recombines TRBV2 with TRBJ1-5; a weak D match, TRBD1 (5 bases). The CDR3 spans 14 residues. Germline-derived CDR1 and CDR2 are SNHLY and FYNNEI. V gave up 3 bases and J gave up 7 bases, with 13 bases separating them. The CDR3 sequence is CASSDTGGNQPQHF. In nucleotides, the CDR3 is TGTGCCAGCAGTGATACGGGGGGGAACCAGCCCCAGCATTTT. Looking up the rest from reference TRBV2 and TRBJ1-5 gives the full variable domain: EPEVTQTPSHQVTQMGQEVILRCVPISNHLYFYWYRQILGQKVEFLVSFYNNEISEKSEIFDDQFSVERPDGSNFTLKIRSTKLEDSAMYFCASSDTGGNQPQHFGDGTRLSIL.

The J gene is TRBJ1-1, the V gene TRBV4-3; D is perhaps TRBD1 (5 bases). V was clipped by 0 bases and J by 5 bases, with 19 bases between them. The CDR3 is 17 residues long. Germline assignment: CDR1 LGHNA and CDR2 YSLEER. The CDR3 sequence: CASSQDRSRGAWTEAFF. The CDR3 DNA is TGCGCCAGCAGCCAAGATAGAAGTCGGGGCGCCTGGACTGAAGCTTTCTTT.

The CDR3 DNA follows: TGTGCCACCAGCAGGACTAGCGGGGGAGACGAGCAGTACTTC. Residues: CATSRTSGGDEQYF. The gene calls are TRBV15 and TRBJ2-7; TRBD2 agrees at 12 bases. This CDR3 region has 14 residues. With 3 bases clipped from V and 5 bases from J, the junction kept 2 bases outside the gene matches. The germline gives CDR1 LNHNV, CDR2 YYDKDF (reference sequence). Full variable domain (missing parts from reference TRBV15 and TRBJ2-7): DAMVIQNPRYQVTQFGKPVTLSCSQTLNHNVMYWYQQKSSQAPKLLFHYYDKDFNNEADTPDNFQSRRPNTSFCFLDIRSPGLGDTAMYLCATSRTSGGDEQYFGPGTRLTVT.

The chain employs TRBV19 and TRBJ1-5; D unclear. This CDR3 is built from 16 residues. Germline V lookup: CDR1 LNHDA, CDR2 SQIVND (reference sequence). Trimming pared 5 bases from V and 0 bases from J, leaving 14 bases between. The CDR3 region has the DNA TGTGCCAGTAGTGTAGCCGGGGTCTATAGCAATCAGCCCCAGCATTTT. Encoded protein: CASSVAGVYSNQPQHF.

The chain uses TRBV5-6 and TRBJ2-7; D perhaps matches TRBD2 (6 bases). Deletions cut 1 base from V and 7 bases from J, with 18 bases between. The CDR3 totals 15 residues. Germline CDR1 and CDR2: SGHDT and YYEEEE. The CDR3, as DNA: TGTGCCAGCAGCTTGAGGCGGGGTGGGAGAGGGGAGCAGTACTTC. It yields the protein CASSLRRGGRGEQYF.

In this sample, this clone turned up a few times. V and J are TRBV7-2 and TRBJ2-1; D ambiguous. The CDR3 spans 14 residues. V lost 4 bases and J 8 bases, leaving 15 bases between the germline ends. CDR1 is SGHTA, CDR2 FQGNSA, per germline. CDR3 sequence reads: CASSSGPVSHEQFF. CDR3 DNA sequence: TGTGCCAGCAGCTCAGGACCCGTTTCGCATGAGCAGTTCTTC.

The count of this clone is one. V is TRBV7-2 and J is TRBJ1-6, with 8 bases aligning to TRBD1. The J segment lost 11 bases and the V segment lost 5 bases, leaving 8 bases of the junction unmatched. Germline assignment: CDR1 SGHTA and CDR2 FQGNSA. The CDR3 has 14 residues. CDR3 loop: CASSQGQGVTPLHF. The CDR3 DNA is TGTGCCAGCAGCCAAGGACAGGGTGTCACACCCCTCCACTTT.

This chain uses TRBV7-2 with TRBJ2-6; D unclear. V was trimmed by 4 bases and J by 7 bases, leaving 8 bases between them. Looked up from germline, CDR1 is SGHTA and CDR2 is FQGNSA. CDR3 length: 13 residues. DNA for the CDR3: TGTGCCAGCAGCTCCACACGAGCCAACGTCCTGACTTTC. Translation gives CASSSTRANVLTF. Full variable domain (outside the CDR3, taken from reference TRBV7-2 and TRBJ2-6): GAGVSQSPSNKVTEKGKDVELRCDPISGHTALYWYRQSLGQGLEFLIYFQGNSAPDKSGLPSDRFSAERTGGSVSTLTIQRTQQEDSAVYLCASSSTRANVLTFGAGSRLTVL.

This clone occurred a few times. The chain uses TRBV18 and TRBJ2-1; no clear D gene. V lost 3 bases and J lost 3, with 15 bases in between. Germline V lookup: CDR1 KGHSH, CDR2 LQKENI. The CDR3 length is 16 residues. The DNA of the CDR3 is TGTGCCAGCTCACCTCGGACCCGTGGGTTCTACAATGAGCAGTTCTTC. Residues: CASSPRTRGFYNEQFF.

The V and J genes are TRBV30 and TRBJ1-3; D is unresolved. The V gene's germline CDR1 is GTSNPN and CDR2 SVGIG (reference sequence). Trimming cost V 4 bases and J 1 base, with 11 bases left between them. CDR3 size: 14 residues. The CDR3 reads CAWNTLISGNTIYF. The CDR3 nucleotides are TGTGCCTGGAATACACTGATTTCTGGAAACACCATATATTTT.

The chain couples TRBV24-1 to TRBJ2-2, with D uncertain. V was clipped by 3 bases and J by 6 bases, with 13 bases between them. Per the germline V gene, CDR1 is KGHDR and CDR2 is SFDVKD. This CDR3 comprises 15 residues. The CDR3 DNA reads as TGTGCCACCAGTGATACCAGGAGTCAATCCGGGGAGCTGTTTTTT. Translation: CATSDTRSQSGELFF.

The chain uses TRBV19 and TRBJ1-4; 8 bases agree with TRBD1. V shed 3 bases and J 2 bases; nucleotides not matched to a gene: 5. The CDR3 has 16 residues. In germline, CDR1 is LNHDA, CDR2 SQIVND (reference sequence). The CDR3: CASSMTGVVTNEKLFF. CDR3 sequence (DNA): TGTGCCAGTAGTATGACAGGGGTCGTGACTAATGAAAAACTGTTTTTT. The variable domain in full, completed from reference TRBV19 and TRBJ1-4, reads DGGITQSPKYLFRKEGQNVTLSCEQNLNHDAMYWYRQDPGQGLRLIYYSQIVNDFQKGDIAEGYSVSREKKESFPLTVTSAQKNPTAFYLCASSMTGVVTNEKLFFGSGTQLSVL.

The rearrangement links TRBV18 to TRBJ1-5; D call uncertain. The CDR3 totals 13 residues. Germline V lookup: CDR1 KGHSH, CDR2 LQKENI. V lost 5 bases and J 9 bases, leaving 14 bases between the germline ends. The CDR3 nucleotides are TGTGCCAGCTCAGAGGACGGCGTGGGGCCCCAGCATTTT. It specifies CASSEDGVGPQHF.

The chain is built from TRBV7-9 and TRBJ1-6; D is perhaps TRBD1 (5 bases). The CDR3 length is 13 residues. The germline V and J ends were trimmed by 5 bases and 15 bases, with 17 bases remaining between them. CDR1 is SEHNR, CDR2 FQNEAQ, per germline (reference sequence). CDR3 sequence: CASSLTTASHLHF. DNA of the CDR3: TGTGCCAGCAGCCTAACGACAGCCAGCCACCTCCACTTT.

The V gene is TRBV9, the J gene TRBJ1-1; 8 bases match TRBD1. There are 14 residues in the CDR3. CDR1 SGDLS and CDR2 YYNGEE come from the germline V gene. Trimming at V came to 0 bases and at J to 8 bases, leaving 6 bases not matched to a gene. DNA of the CDR3: TGTGCCAGCAGCGTAGCGGTCAGGGGGCAGGAAGCTTTCTTT. Translated: CASSVAVRGQEAFF.

This chain joins TRBV3-1 (or the pseudogene TRBV3-2) and TRBJ2-7; D is undetermined. With 2 bases removed from V and 3 bases from J, the gap between germline ends came to 14 bases. This CDR3 contains 15 residues. The V gene's germline CDR1 is LGHDT and CDR2 YNNKEL (reference sequence). The CDR3 DNA sequence: TGTGCCAGCAGCCAATCAGGAGACGGATACTACGAGCAGTACTTC. Translated, it gives CASSQSGDGYYEQYF.

This chain connects TRBV5-1 to TRBJ2-7, with 9 bases aligning to TRBD1. The germline CDR1 and CDR2 sequences are SGHRS and YFSETQ. The length of the CDR3 is 15 residues. V lost 0 bases to trimming and J lost 4 bases; unmatched junction nucleotides: 5. CDR3 nucleotide sequence: TGCGCCAGCAGCTTGGCCCTGGGACAGGGTTACGAGCAGTACTTC. This encodes CASSLALGQGYEQYF.

The rearrangement joins TRBV20-1 to TRBJ1-2; D not resolved. This CDR3 is built from 11 residues. V was clipped by 3 bases and J by 11 bases, with 13 bases between them. Per germline, CDR1 DFQATT and CDR2 SNEGSKA (reference sequence). The CDR3 region has the DNA TGCAGTGCTAGGGCTGGGTCGGGTTACACCTTC. Translating it yields CSARAGSGYTF.

Turning to this clone: The conserved phenylalanine or tryptophan is not found at the CDR3 terminus, so this likely reflects a read error. The DNA is left out, because the CDR3 cannot be placed on it with certainty; the CDR3 is given as TCRdb lists it. The chain joins TRBV20-1 to TRBJ1-1. Per germline, CDR1 DFQATT and CDR2 SNEGSKA (reference sequence). The CDR3 is 11 residues long, counting both termini. The chain's CDR3 is CSARVGSLRTH.

Only one count was recorded for this clone. The chain uses TRBV18 and TRBJ1-1; no reliable D call. CDR1 KGHSH and CDR2 LQKENI come from the germline V gene. V shed 0 bases and J shed 5 bases, with 7 bases lying between them. The CDR3 is made up of 13 amino acids. CDR3 nucleotides: TGTGCCAGCTCACCACCAATCGGGACTGAAGCTTTCTTT. It codes for CASSPPIGTEAFF. Supplemented by reference TRBV18 and TRBJ1-1, the full variable domain reads NAGVMQNPRHLVRRRGQEARLRCSPMKGHSHVYWYRQLPEEGLKFMVYLQKENIIDESGMPKERFSAEFPKEGPSILRIQQVVRGDSAAYFCASSPPIGTEAFFGQGTRLTVV.

The gene calls are TRBV28 and TRBJ2-5; 11 positions match TRBD2. This CDR3 region has 15 residues. J was trimmed by 5 bases and V by 7 bases; bases with no gene match: 9. Germline V gene sequence: CDR1 MDHEN, CDR2 SYDVKM. The CDR3: CASTLLAGGHETQYF. CDR3 in DNA: TGTGCCAGCACCCTTCTAGCGGGAGGCCACGAGACCCAGTACTTC.

The J gene is TRBJ2-1, the V gene TRBV10-2; tentatively, D is TRBD1 (6 bases). V gave up 5 bases and J gave up 7 bases, with 18 bases separating them. Germline V gives CDR1 WSHSY, CDR2 SAAADI. This CDR3 comprises 15 residues. CDR3 protein: CASSQQGAPWNEQFF. In DNA form, the CDR3 reads TGCGCCAGCAGTCAACAGGGAGCCCCGTGGAATGAGCAGTTCTTC.